Listed below are T cell receptor beta chains from one sample, sequenced in a study of blood T cell repertoires in COVID-19. Here immunoSEQ multiplex PCR was the method, and the copy in TCRdb shows in-frame clones only, minus some. Of 200,000 to 300,000 clones in the sample, approximately 82% were seen once. Sequencing was done on a sample of peripheral blood. These receptors came from a woman between 18 and 29 years old with acute or convalescent COVID-19. Both conserved end residues are part of each CDR3. A D gene is named only where the DNA matches it firmly. Size values are once, few and many counts, or a class for expanded clones, and some rows have none.

V gene: TRBV19
clone size: NA
D gene: NA
J gene: TRBJ1-2
CDR3 length: 15
CDR3 DNA: TGTGCCAGCAACCAAAACCAGGGCACATTGTATGGCTACACCTTC
CDR3 protein: CASNQNQGTLYGYTF

V gene: TRBV5-6
clone size: once
D gene: NA
J gene: TRBJ2-4
CDR3 length: 17
CDR3 DNA: TGTGCCAGCAGCTTTACCTCACAGGGCACCGCCAAAAACATTCAGTACTTC
CDR3 protein: CASSFTSQGTAKNIQYF

V gene: TRBV29-1
clone size: NA
D gene: TRBD1
J gene: TRBJ1-1
CDR3 length: 13
CDR3 DNA: TGCAGCGTGGACAGGAGGGCGAACACTGAAGCTTTCTTT
CDR3 protein: CSVDRRANTEAFF

V gene: TRBV9
clone size: once
D gene: NA
J gene: TRBJ2-3
CDR3 length: 16
CDR3 DNA: TGTGCCAGCAGCGTAGGTATAGGAGAAGGCACAGATACGCAGTATTTT
CDR3 protein: CASSVGIGEGTDTQYF

V gene: TRBV11-2
clone size: few
D gene: NA
J gene: TRBJ2-1
CDR3 length: 13
CDR3 DNA: TGTGCCAGCACCCTCTTCAGGGAAGGTGAGCAGTTCTTC
CDR3 protein: CASTLFREGEQFF

V gene: TRBV15
clone size: NA
D gene: NA
J gene: TRBJ1-4
CDR3 length: 14
CDR3 DNA: TGTGCCACCAGCAGAGTTAGGGGTTTGGAAAAACTGTTTTTT
CDR3 protein: CATSRVRGLEKLFF

V gene: TRBV18
clone size: NA
D gene: NA
J gene: TRBJ1-6
CDR3 length: 14
CDR3 DNA: TGTGCCAGCTCACCGTCTCCGGGGGATTCACCCCTCCACTTT
CDR3 protein: CASSPSPGDSPLHF

V gene: TRBV7-9
clone size: NA
D gene: TRBD2
J gene: TRBJ2-7
CDR3 length: 14
CDR3 DNA: TGTGCCAGCAGCTCGACTAGCGGGGGGTACGAGCAGTACTTC
CDR3 protein: CASSSTSGGYEQYF

V gene: TRBV9
clone size: NA
D gene: TRBD2
J gene: TRBJ2-5
CDR3 length: 16
CDR3 DNA: TGTGCCAGCAGCGTAGCTAGCGGGAGTGGTCAAGAGACCCAGTACTTC
CDR3 protein: CASSVASGSGQETQYF

V gene: TRBV3-1/TRBV3-2
clone size: NA
D gene: TRBD1
J gene: TRBJ1-2
CDR3 length: 16
CDR3 DNA: TGTGCCAGCAGCCAAGATCCGGCAGGGGGCAGGTTTGGCTACACCTTC
CDR3 protein: CASSQDPAGGRFGYTF

V gene: TRBV30
clone size: many
D gene: TRBD2
J gene: TRBJ2-3
CDR3 length: 15
CDR3 DNA: TGTGCCTGGAGTGTACGGGCTAGCGGAAGAGATACGCAGTATTTT
CDR3 protein: CAWSVRASGRDTQYF

V gene: TRBV7-8
clone size: NA
D gene: TRBD2
J gene: TRBJ2-1
CDR3 length: 18
CDR3 DNA: TGTGCCAGCAGCCGAACACTAGCGGACTCCCATCCCTTCAATGAGCAGTTCTTC
CDR3 protein: CASSRTLADSHPFNEQFF

V gene: TRBV3-1/TRBV3-2
clone size: NA
D gene: NA
J gene: TRBJ2-2
CDR3 length: 13
CDR3 DNA: TGTGCCAGCAGCCAAGACCTAACCGGGGAGCTGTTTTTT
CDR3 protein: CASSQDLTGELFF

V gene: TRBV7-6
clone size: NA
D gene: TRBD2
J gene: TRBJ2-5
CDR3 length: 14
CDR3 DNA: TGTGCCAGCAGCCCTGGAACTAGCGGCGAGACCCAGTACTTC
CDR3 protein: CASSPGTSGETQYF

V gene: TRBV19
clone size: NA
D gene: TRBD1
J gene: TRBJ1-1
CDR3 length: 13
CDR3 DNA: TGTGCCAGTACCAGGGGGATAAACACTGAAGCTTTCTTT
CDR3 protein: CASTRGINTEAFF

V gene: TRBV3-1/TRBV3-2
clone size: NA
D gene: TRBD2
J gene: TRBJ2-3
CDR3 length: 20
CDR3 DNA: TGTGCCAGCAGCAAACGCGCCGGGTGGAGTAGCGGGAGTGAGACAGATACGCAGTATTTT
CDR3 protein: CASSKRAGWSSGSETDTQYF

V gene: TRBV7-9
clone size: NA
D gene: NA
J gene: TRBJ2-7
CDR3 length: 15
CDR3 DNA: TGTGCCAGCAGCTTGGGATTCGGACAGAGCTACGAGCAGTACTTC
CDR3 protein: CASSLGFGQSYEQYF

V gene: TRBV5-1
clone size: NA
D gene: NA
J gene: TRBJ2-1
CDR3 length: 15
CDR3 DNA: TGCGCCAGCAGCGTGAATACTCGGGACACCAATGAGCAGTTCTTC
CDR3 protein: CASSVNTRDTNEQFF

V gene: TRBV5-1
clone size: once
D gene: TRBD2
J gene: TRBJ2-1
CDR3 length: 16
CDR3 DNA: TGCGCCAGCAGCTTGAATATAGCGGGGTCCAACAATGAGCAGTTCTTC
CDR3 protein: CASSLNIAGSNNEQFF

V gene: TRBV19
clone size: NA
D gene: TRBD1
J gene: TRBJ2-6
CDR3 length: 20
CDR3 DNA: TGTGCCAGTAGTAAAAGAGGTTCGGCAGGGGGTAAATCTGGGGCCAACGTCCTGACTTTC
CDR3 protein: CASSKRGSAGGKSGANVLTF

V gene: TRBV5-1
clone size: NA
D gene: NA
J gene: TRBJ1-4
CDR3 length: 14
CDR3 DNA: TGCGCCAGCAGCTTGTCTGGGGGCGTCGAAAAACTGTTTTTT
CDR3 protein: CASSLSGGVEKLFF

V gene: TRBV18
clone size: NA
D gene: TRBD1
J gene: TRBJ2-3
CDR3 length: 14
CDR3 DNA: TGTGCCAGCTCACCGACAGGGGGAGGAGATACGCAGTATTTT
CDR3 protein: CASSPTGGGDTQYF

V gene: TRBV7-8
clone size: NA
D gene: TRBD2
J gene: TRBJ2-1
CDR3 length: 15
CDR3 DNA: TGTGCCAGCAGCCCAGCGGGAGCGAACTACAATGAGCAGTTCTTC
CDR3 protein: CASSPAGANYNEQFF

V gene: TRBV4-3
clone size: NA
D gene: NA
J gene: TRBJ1-1
CDR3 length: 15
CDR3 DNA: TGCGCCAGCAGCCAAGACGGTCAGGGCAACACTGAAGCTTTCTTT
CDR3 protein: CASSQDGQGNTEAFF

V gene: TRBV10-3
clone size: NA
D gene: TRBD1
J gene: TRBJ1-2
CDR3 length: 14
CDR3 DNA: TGTGCCATCAGTGATGGGACAGCCAACTATGGCTACACCTTC
CDR3 protein: CAISDGTANYGYTF

V gene: TRBV27
clone size: NA
D gene: TRBD1
J gene: TRBJ1-5
CDR3 length: 16
CDR3 DNA: TGTGCCAGCAGTTTCATTGGGGACAGTCTCAATCAGCCCCAGCATTTT
CDR3 protein: CASSFIGDSLNQPQHF

V gene: TRBV18
clone size: NA
D gene: NA
J gene: TRBJ1-2
CDR3 length: 14
CDR3 DNA: TGTGCCAGCTCACCACCAGGGGCCGTGGGGGGCTACACCTTC
CDR3 protein: CASSPPGAVGGYTF

V gene: TRBV20-1
clone size: NA
D gene: NA
J gene: TRBJ1-4
CDR3 length: 15
CDR3 DNA: TGCAGTGCTAGTGGGCGGTGGGCAACTAATGAAAAACTGTTTTTT
CDR3 protein: CSASGRWATNEKLFF

V gene: TRBV11-2
clone size: NA
D gene: NA
J gene: TRBJ2-7
CDR3 length: 13
CDR3 DNA: TGTGCCAGCAGCTTAACGACAGACTACGAGCAGTACTTC
CDR3 protein: CASSLTTDYEQYF

V gene: TRBV3-1/TRBV3-2
clone size: few
D gene: NA
J gene: TRBJ2-7
CDR3 length: 16
CDR3 DNA: TGTGCCAGCAGCCAAGTCGGGGGGCGGCACTTCTACGAGCAGTACTTC
CDR3 protein: CASSQVGGRHFYEQYF

V gene: TRBV11-2
clone size: NA
D gene: TRBD2
J gene: TRBJ2-3
CDR3 length: 14
CDR3 DNA: TGTGCCAGCAGCTTAATGCGGGGGGTGGATACGCAGTATTTT
CDR3 protein: CASSLMRGVDTQYF

V gene: TRBV5-8
clone size: NA
D gene: TRBD1
J gene: TRBJ1-2
CDR3 length: 15
CDR3 DNA: TGTGCCAGCAGCCATAGACAGGGGGCTAACTATGGCTACACCTTC
CDR3 protein: CASSHRQGANYGYTF

V gene: TRBV3-1/TRBV3-2
clone size: NA
D gene: TRBD1
J gene: TRBJ1-2
CDR3 length: 15
CDR3 DNA: TGTGCCAGCAGCCAGGAGACAGGGGCATACTATGGCTACACCTTC
CDR3 protein: CASSQETGAYYGYTF

V gene: TRBV19
clone size: NA
D gene: NA
J gene: TRBJ2-2
CDR3 length: 13
CDR3 DNA: TGTGCCAGTAGTCAGACGAACACCGGGGAGCTGTTTTTT
CDR3 protein: CASSQTNTGELFF

V gene: TRBV30
clone size: NA
D gene: NA
J gene: TRBJ1-6
CDR3 length: 13
CDR3 DNA: TGTGCCTGGACCCGACAGGATAATTCACCCCTCCACTTT
CDR3 protein: CAWTRQDNSPLHF

V gene: TRBV4-3
clone size: NA
D gene: TRBD2
J gene: TRBJ2-1
CDR3 length: 16
CDR3 DNA: TGCGCCAGCAGCCAAGAGCCGGGACTAGCGCGAGGGGGGAAGTTCTTC
CDR3 protein: CASSQEPGLARGGKFF

V gene: TRBV6-2/TRBV6-3
clone size: NA
D gene: TRBD1
J gene: TRBJ2-3
CDR3 length: 15
CDR3 DNA: TGTGCCAGCAGTCTAGGACAGGGGCCCACAGATACGCAGTATTTT
CDR3 protein: CASSLGQGPTDTQYF

V gene: TRBV11-2
clone size: NA
D gene: TRBD2
J gene: TRBJ2-7
CDR3 length: 18
CDR3 DNA: TGTGCCAGCAGCATCGGGACTAGCGGGAGTGCGGCCGGCTACGAGCAGTACTTC
CDR3 protein: CASSIGTSGSAAGYEQYF

V gene: TRBV11-3
clone size: NA
D gene: TRBD1
J gene: TRBJ2-2
CDR3 length: 15
CDR3 DNA: TGTGCCAGCAGCTCCGGACAGGGGAACACCGGGGAGCTGTTTTTT
CDR3 protein: CASSSGQGNTGELFF

V gene: TRBV24-1
clone size: NA
D gene: NA
J gene: TRBJ2-5
CDR3 length: 15
CDR3 DNA: TGTGCCACCAGTGATTTTAGTAGGGGTTCTCAGACCCAGTACTTC
CDR3 protein: CATSDFSRGSQTQYF